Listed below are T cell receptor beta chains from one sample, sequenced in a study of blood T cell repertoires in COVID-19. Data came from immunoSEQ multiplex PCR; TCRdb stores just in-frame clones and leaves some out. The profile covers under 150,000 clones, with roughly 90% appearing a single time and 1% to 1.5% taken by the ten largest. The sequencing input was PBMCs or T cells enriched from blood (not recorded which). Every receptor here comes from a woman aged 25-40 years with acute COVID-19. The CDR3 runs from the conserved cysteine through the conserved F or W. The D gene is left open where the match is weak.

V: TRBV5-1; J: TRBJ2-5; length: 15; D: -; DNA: TGCGCCAGCAGTTCTGGGTTATACGGGCAAGAGACCCAGTACTTC; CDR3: CASSSGLYGQETQYF
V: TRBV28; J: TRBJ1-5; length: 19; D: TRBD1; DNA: TGTGCCAGCAGTTCTCCGACAGGGATAGGCGTTTTAAGCAATCAGCCCCAGCATTTT; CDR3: CASSSPTGIGVLSNQPQHF
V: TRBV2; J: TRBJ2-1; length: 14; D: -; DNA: TGTGCCAGCAGTGAAGGGAGAACGAGAAATGAGCAGTTCTTC; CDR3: CASSEGRTRNEQFF
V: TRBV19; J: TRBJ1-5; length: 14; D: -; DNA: TGTGCCAGTAGGGGCAGCTATAGCAATCAGCCCCAGCATTTT; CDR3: CASRGSYSNQPQHF
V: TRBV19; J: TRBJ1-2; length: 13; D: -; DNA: TGTGCCAGTAGTATCCGGGAAGACCATGGCTACACCTTC; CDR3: CASSIREDHGYTF
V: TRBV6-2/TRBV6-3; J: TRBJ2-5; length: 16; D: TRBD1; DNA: TGTGCCAGCAGCCGCCCTTTTGGGACAGGGCGAGAGACCCAGTACTTC; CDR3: CASSRPFGTGRETQYF
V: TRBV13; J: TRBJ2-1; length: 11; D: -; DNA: TGTGCCAGCAGCTCGACTATGGAACAGTTCTTC; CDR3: CASSSTMEQFF
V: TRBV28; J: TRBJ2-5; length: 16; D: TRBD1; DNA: TGTGCCAGCAGTTTAGTTTTTGTGACAGGGCAAGAGACCCAGTACTTC; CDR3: CASSLVFVTGQETQYF
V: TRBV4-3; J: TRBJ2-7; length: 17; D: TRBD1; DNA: TGCGCCAGCAGCTCACAATTGGGAACCGGGACAGCTTACGAGCAGTACTTC; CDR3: CASSSQLGTGTAYEQYF
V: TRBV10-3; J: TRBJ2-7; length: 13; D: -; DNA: TGTGCCATCAGTGGATGGGGGGACTACGAGCAGTACTTC; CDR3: CAISGWGDYEQYF
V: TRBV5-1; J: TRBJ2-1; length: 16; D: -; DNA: TGCGCCAGCAGCTTGGATCCAGCGGATACACTCAATGAGCAGTTCTTC; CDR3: CASSLDPADTLNEQFF
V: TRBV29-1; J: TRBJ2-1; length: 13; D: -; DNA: TGCAGCGTTGGCAGGGGAACCTACAATGAGCAGTTCTTC; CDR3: CSVGRGTYNEQFF
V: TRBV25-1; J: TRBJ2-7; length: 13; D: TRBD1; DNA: TGTGCCAGCAGTGAGTCGACAGGGAACGAGCAGTACTTC; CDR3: CASSESTGNEQYF
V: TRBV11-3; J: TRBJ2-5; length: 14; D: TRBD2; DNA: TGTGCCAGCAGCTTAGAAGCGGGGGAAGAGACCCAGTACTTC; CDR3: CASSLEAGEETQYF
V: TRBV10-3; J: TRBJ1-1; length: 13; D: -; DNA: TGTGCCATCAGTGACAGGGGGAACACTGAAGCTTTCTTT; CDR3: CAISDRGNTEAFF
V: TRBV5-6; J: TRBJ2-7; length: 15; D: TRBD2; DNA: TGTGCCAGCAGCTTGCCTAGCGGGAACTCCTACGAGCAGTACTTC; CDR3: CASSLPSGNSYEQYF